These T cell receptor beta chains were read from a single sample in a study of cytomegalovirus exposure and HLA in healthy donors. Using immunoSEQ multiplex PCR, the repertoire was profiled, and TCRdb retains in-frame clones only, with some absent. The sample lists 85,000 to 90,000 clones; 90% were seen once. The sequenced sample consisted of PBMCs. The receptors here all came from a man in his late teens or twenties in good health and CMV-seronegative. The CDR3 runs from the conserved cysteine through the conserved F or W. D genes are given only for firm matches. Size is stated for part of the rows, as once, few or many counts, or as a class when the clone is expanded.

d_call: -
v_call: TRBV7-9
j_call: TRBJ1-3
clone_size: -
cdr3_aa: CATTTGRNTIYF
cdr3_nt: TGTGCCACCACGACAGGAAGAAACACCATATATTTT

d_call: -
v_call: TRBV5-6
j_call: TRBJ1-1
clone_size: -
cdr3_aa: CASSPDPYPDTEAFF
cdr3_nt: TGTGCCAGCAGCCCCGATCCCTACCCCGACACTGAAGCTTTCTTT

d_call: TRBD1
v_call: TRBV18
j_call: TRBJ1-1
clone_size: -
cdr3_aa: CASSLERTGYYTEAFF
cdr3_nt: TGTGCCAGCTCACTCGAGCGGACAGGGTACTACACTGAAGCTTTCTTT

d_call: TRBD2
v_call: TRBV9
j_call: TRBJ2-3
clone_size: -
cdr3_aa: CASSVDPAGFPTDTQYF
cdr3_nt: TGTGCCAGCAGCGTAGATCCAGCGGGGTTTCCCACAGATACGCAGTATTTT

d_call: -
v_call: TRBV5-1
j_call: TRBJ2-1
clone_size: once
cdr3_aa: CASSLSVSGYEQFF
cdr3_nt: TGCGCCAGCAGCTTGTCGGTTAGCGGATATGAGCAGTTCTTC

d_call: -
v_call: TRBV6-5
j_call: TRBJ2-5
clone_size: -
cdr3_aa: CASSAVGQQETQYF
cdr3_nt: TGTGCCAGCAGTGCCGTGGGGCAGCAAGAGACCCAGTACTTC

d_call: -
v_call: TRBV15
j_call: TRBJ2-3
clone_size: -
cdr3_aa: CATSISLLEVVQYF
cdr3_nt: TGTGCCACCAGCATTAGCCTCCTCGAAGTTGTGCAGTATTTT

d_call: TRBD1
v_call: TRBV5-4
j_call: TRBJ1-3
clone_size: -
cdr3_aa: CASSRDDRGLFAGNTIYF
cdr3_nt: TGTGCCAGCAGCCGAGATGACAGGGGGCTTTTTGCTGGAAACACCATATATTTT

d_call: -
v_call: TRBV14
j_call: TRBJ2-1
clone_size: -
cdr3_aa: CASSQDPANSYNEQFF
cdr3_nt: TGTGCCAGCAGCCAAGATCCAGCGAACTCCTACAATGAGCAGTTCTTC

d_call: TRBD2
v_call: TRBV7-9
j_call: TRBJ2-1
clone_size: -
cdr3_aa: CASSLEQAGMPNEQFF
cdr3_nt: TGTGCCAGCAGCTTAGAGCAAGCGGGGATGCCCAATGAGCAGTTCTTC

d_call: TRBD2
v_call: TRBV12-5
j_call: TRBJ2-2
clone_size: -
cdr3_aa: CASGLSTSGAGELFF
cdr3_nt: TGTGCTAGTGGTTTGTCGACTAGCGGGGCCGGGGAGCTGTTTTTT

d_call: -
v_call: TRBV7-2
j_call: TRBJ1-5
clone_size: -
cdr3_aa: CASSLRVQPQHF
cdr3_nt: TGTGCCAGCAGCTTGCGGGTTCAGCCCCAGCATTTT

d_call: TRBD1
v_call: TRBV5-1
j_call: TRBJ2-7
clone_size: -
cdr3_aa: CASSPDRGATYEQYF
cdr3_nt: TGCGCCAGCAGCCCCGACAGGGGCGCAACCTACGAGCAGTACTTC

d_call: TRBD1
v_call: TRBV19
j_call: TRBJ1-1
clone_size: -
cdr3_aa: CASSIGAGGSEAFF
cdr3_nt: TGTGCCAGTAGTATTGGGGCAGGGGGCTCTGAAGCTTTCTTT

d_call: TRBD2
v_call: TRBV7-9
j_call: TRBJ2-5
clone_size: -
cdr3_aa: CASRAGAVETQYF
cdr3_nt: TGTGCCAGCAGGGCGGGAGCGGTTGAGACCCAGTACTTC

d_call: TRBD2
v_call: TRBV7-9
j_call: TRBJ2-1
clone_size: -
cdr3_aa: CASSPTSGRGYNEQFF
cdr3_nt: TGTGCCAGCAGCCCGACTAGCGGGAGAGGTTACAATGAGCAGTTCTTC

d_call: -
v_call: TRBV5-4
j_call: TRBJ1-1
clone_size: -
cdr3_aa: CASSTAGDTEAFF
cdr3_nt: TGTGCCAGCAGCACGGCGGGAGACACTGAAGCTTTCTTT

d_call: -
v_call: TRBV29-1
j_call: TRBJ1-1
clone_size: -
cdr3_aa: CSVEGRGTEAFF
cdr3_nt: TGCAGCGTTGAGGGGAGGGGCACTGAAGCTTTCTTT

d_call: TRBD2
v_call: TRBV5-1
j_call: TRBJ2-7
clone_size: -
cdr3_aa: CASNLAGGSYEQYF
cdr3_nt: TGCGCCAGCAACTTAGCGGGTGGCTCCTACGAGCAGTACTTC

d_call: -
v_call: TRBV30
j_call: TRBJ2-3
clone_size: once
cdr3_aa: CAWAYVGGLTDTQYF
cdr3_nt: TGTGCCTGGGCATACGTGGGAGGCTTGACAGATACGCAGTATTTT

d_call: -
v_call: TRBV6-6
j_call: TRBJ2-3
clone_size: -
cdr3_aa: CASSIAGSGTDTQYF
cdr3_nt: TGTGCCAGCAGTATTGCGGGGAGCGGCACAGATACGCAGTATTTT

d_call: -
v_call: TRBV7-9
j_call: TRBJ2-7
clone_size: -
cdr3_aa: CASSPIGQPYEQYF
cdr3_nt: TGTGCCAGCAGCCCCATAGGACAGCCCTACGAGCAGTACTTC

d_call: -
v_call: TRBV30
j_call: TRBJ1-1
clone_size: -
cdr3_aa: CAWKEVGAEAFF
cdr3_nt: TGTGCCTGGAAGGAGGTCGGGGCTGAAGCTTTCTTT

d_call: TRBD2
v_call: TRBV19
j_call: TRBJ2-4
clone_size: -
cdr3_aa: CASSNRLAGTNIQYF
cdr3_nt: TGTGCCAGTAGTAACCGACTAGCGGGGACCAACATTCAGTACTTC

d_call: TRBD2
v_call: TRBV9
j_call: TRBJ2-7
clone_size: -
cdr3_aa: CASSVGLAGRSDEQYF
cdr3_nt: TGTGCCAGCAGCGTAGGCCTAGCGGGAAGGTCGGACGAGCAGTACTTC

d_call: TRBD1
v_call: TRBV27
j_call: TRBJ1-1
clone_size: -
cdr3_aa: CASSLSLAGQGSNTEAFF
cdr3_nt: TGTGCCAGCAGCCTTTCGCTAGCCGGACAGGGCTCGAACACTGAAGCTTTCTTT

d_call: TRBD1
v_call: TRBV7-9
j_call: TRBJ2-5
clone_size: -
cdr3_aa: CSSSPIDRVQGETQYF
cdr3_nt: TGTTCCAGCAGCCCCATAGACAGGGTTCAGGGAGAGACCCAGTACTTC

d_call: TRBD1
v_call: TRBV28
j_call: TRBJ2-1
clone_size: -
cdr3_aa: CASRRQGQGEDEQFF
cdr3_nt: TGTGCCAGCAGGAGGCAAGGACAGGGAGAGGATGAGCAGTTCTTC

d_call: -
v_call: TRBV5-4
j_call: TRBJ2-7
clone_size: -
cdr3_aa: CASREGSYEQYF
cdr3_nt: TGTGCCAGCAGGGAGGGGTCCTACGAGCAGTACTTC

d_call: -
v_call: TRBV15
j_call: TRBJ2-5
clone_size: few
cdr3_aa: CATSRSKETQYF
cdr3_nt: TGTGCCACCAGCAGGTCTAAAGAGACCCAGTACTTC

d_call: -
v_call: TRBV11-3
j_call: TRBJ1-2
clone_size: -
cdr3_aa: CASSLEFGRGYTF
cdr3_nt: TGTGCCAGCAGCTTAGAGTTTGGGCGCGGCTACACCTTC

d_call: -
v_call: TRBV28
j_call: TRBJ2-1
clone_size: -
cdr3_aa: CASSLGGASSYNEQFF
cdr3_nt: TGTGCCAGCAGTTTGGGCGGGGCTAGCTCCTACAATGAGCAGTTCTTC

d_call: -
v_call: TRBV5-4
j_call: TRBJ2-3
clone_size: -
cdr3_aa: CASSSTWSGRSDTQYF
cdr3_nt: TGTGCCAGCAGCTCTACGTGGTCCGGGAGATCGGATACGCAGTATTTT

d_call: -
v_call: TRBV5-1
j_call: TRBJ2-2
clone_size: -
cdr3_aa: CASSEGQATGELFF
cdr3_nt: TGCGCCAGCAGCGAAGGACAAGCCACCGGGGAGCTGTTTTTT

d_call: TRBD2
v_call: TRBV27
j_call: TRBJ2-1
clone_size: -
cdr3_aa: CASSSAELAGNNEQFF
cdr3_nt: TGTGCCAGCAGTTCCGCCGAACTAGCGGGGAACAATGAGCAGTTCTTC

d_call: -
v_call: TRBV7-2
j_call: TRBJ1-1
clone_size: -
cdr3_aa: CASSSRQVAEAFF
cdr3_nt: TGTGCCAGCAGCTCCCGACAGGTGGCTGAAGCTTTCTTT

d_call: -
v_call: TRBV23-1
j_call: TRBJ1-2
clone_size: -
cdr3_aa: CASSDIQGSGYTF
cdr3_nt: TGCGCCAGCAGTGATATTCAGGGCTCTGGCTACACCTTC

d_call: -
v_call: TRBV7-9
j_call: TRBJ1-5
clone_size: -
cdr3_aa: CASSQAGNTFNQPQHF
cdr3_nt: TGTGCCAGCAGCCAAGCGGGTAACACCTTCAATCAGCCCCAGCATTTT

d_call: -
v_call: TRBV5-8
j_call: TRBJ1-6
clone_size: -
cdr3_aa: CASSLFRGSPLHF
cdr3_nt: TGTGCCAGCAGCTTATTCAGGGGTTCACCCCTCCACTTT

d_call: TRBD2
v_call: TRBV7-9
j_call: TRBJ2-3
clone_size: -
cdr3_aa: CSSSLGDIAGGSTDTQYF
cdr3_nt: TGTTCCAGCAGCTTAGGGGACATAGCGGGAGGCTCTACAGATACGCAGTATTTT

d_call: -
v_call: TRBV5-1
j_call: TRBJ2-1
clone_size: once
cdr3_aa: CASSLEGFEQFF
cdr3_nt: TGCGCCAGCAGCTTGGAGGGGTTTGAGCAGTTCTTC

d_call: -
v_call: TRBV28
j_call: TRBJ2-3
clone_size: -
cdr3_aa: CASSFGGALDTQYF
cdr3_nt: TGTGCCAGCAGTTTTGGGGGGGCTTTAGATACGCAGTATTTT

d_call: TRBD2
v_call: TRBV5-1
j_call: TRBJ2-1
clone_size: once
cdr3_aa: CASSSVSPGLADNEQFF
cdr3_nt: TGCGCCAGCAGCTCGGTCAGTCCGGGACTAGCGGACAATGAGCAGTTCTTC

d_call: -
v_call: TRBV11-3
j_call: TRBJ2-2
clone_size: -
cdr3_aa: CASSLQMVREVAGELFF
cdr3_nt: TGTGCCAGCAGCCTTCAAATGGTCAGGGAGGTGGCCGGGGAGCTGTTTTTT

d_call: TRBD1
v_call: TRBV2
j_call: TRBJ1-5
clone_size: -
cdr3_aa: CASSRGINQPQHF
cdr3_nt: TGTGCCAGCAGCAGGGGGATCAATCAGCCCCAGCATTTT

d_call: -
v_call: TRBV4-1
j_call: TRBJ1-4
clone_size: -
cdr3_aa: CASSLSGGDRLRGYEKLFF
cdr3_nt: TGCGCCAGCAGCCTTTCAGGCGGAGACAGGCTTCGAGGATATGAAAAACTGTTTTTT

d_call: -
v_call: TRBV6-1
j_call: TRBJ2-7
clone_size: -
cdr3_aa: CASSVPIRDISYEQYF
cdr3_nt: TGTGCCAGCAGTGTCCCAATCCGGGACATCTCCTACGAGCAGTACTTC

d_call: TRBD2
v_call: TRBV9
j_call: TRBJ2-1
clone_size: -
cdr3_aa: CASSPHSGAYNEQFF
cdr3_nt: TGTGCCAGCAGCCCGCATAGCGGGGCCTACAATGAGCAGTTCTTC

d_call: -
v_call: TRBV28
j_call: TRBJ1-5
clone_size: -
cdr3_aa: CASLGGRQPQHF
cdr3_nt: TGTGCCAGCCTAGGGGGAAGGCAGCCCCAGCATTTT

d_call: TRBD1
v_call: TRBV7-6
j_call: TRBJ2-7
clone_size: -
cdr3_aa: CASSPTGPSSYEQYF
cdr3_nt: TGTGCCAGCAGCCCGACAGGGCCAAGCTCCTACGAGCAGTACTTC

d_call: TRBD2
v_call: TRBV5-1
j_call: TRBJ2-3
clone_size: -
cdr3_aa: CASKGTSGIKDTQYF
cdr3_nt: TGCGCCAGCAAAGGGACTAGCGGGATAAAAGATACGCAGTATTTT

d_call: -
v_call: TRBV28
j_call: TRBJ2-2
clone_size: -
cdr3_aa: CASKRQALNTGELFF
cdr3_nt: TGTGCCAGCAAAAGACAGGCCTTGAACACCGGGGAGCTGTTTTTT

d_call: TRBD1
v_call: TRBV7-2
j_call: TRBJ1-3
clone_size: once
cdr3_aa: CASSLGQGTGNTIYF
cdr3_nt: TGTGCCAGCAGCTTGGGACAGGGTACTGGAAACACCATATATTTT